The 20 T cell receptor beta chains in this list originate from one sample, sequenced in a study of memory CD4+ T cells and cytomegalovirus serostatus. Assay used: immunoSEQ multiplex PCR; TCRdb lists only in-frame clones, some missing. The repertoire has approximately 61,000 clones, roughly 80% of them found once; the top ten carry approximately 0.53%. The sort gate was single viable CD3+CD4+CD8-CD45RO+ cells for memory CD4+ T cells. The sample taken for sequencing was memory CD4+ T cells from blood. The origin of the receptors is an adult in good health and CMV-seronegative. Some clones in this sample may be carry-over from other donors' samples.

This clone was detected only a few times. This chain joins TRBV5-1 and TRBJ1-1; D remains ambiguous. Germline V lookup: CDR1 SGHRS, CDR2 YFSETQ. V was trimmed by 0 bases and J by 1 base, leaving 10 bases between them. The CDR3 runs to 15 residues. The CDR3 reads CASSLGDLWNTEAFF. The CDR3 DNA follows: TGCGCCAGCAGCTTGGGAGATTTGTGGAACACTGAAGCTTTCTTT.

The J gene is TRBJ2-7, the V gene TRBV29-1; D might be TRBD1 (6 bases). V lost 0 bases, J lost 1 base, and 7 bases lay in between. Germline V gene sequence: CDR1 SQVTM, CDR2 ANQGSEA. The CDR3 consists of 13 residues. Written as DNA, the CDR3 is TGCAGCGTTGAAGATACAGGGTCCTACGAGCAGTACTTC. It is translated as CSVEDTGSYEQYF.

The genes are TRBV6-1 and TRBJ1-2, with 7 bases aligning to TRBD1. Per germline, CDR1 MNHNS and CDR2 SASEGT. CDR3 length: 16 amino acids. The trim removed 4 bases at V and 3 bases at J, leaving 11 bases unmatched. The CDR3 sequence: CASSAGARRGHYGYTF. The CDR3 bases are TGTGCCAGCAGTGCCGGGGCAAGAAGGGGGCACTATGGCTACACCTTC.

The chain recombines TRBV19 with TRBJ1-5; D is uncertain. The V and J ends lost 7 bases and 6 bases respectively, with 22 bases between them. Germline CDR1 is LNHDA and CDR2 is SQIVND (reference sequence). The CDR3 totals 16 residues. As DNA, the CDR3 is TGTGCCAGTACCAACTTAGGCCCACGGAGGGTTCAGCCCCAGCATTTT. Amino acid sequence: CASTNLGPRRVQPQHF.

The chain couples TRBV6-1 to TRBJ1-2, with a possible D match to TRBD1 (5 bases). The CDR3 has 12 amino acids. V was shortened by 6 bases and J by 1 base, with 6 bases between the two germline ends. Germline-derived CDR1 and CDR2 are MNHNS and SASEGT. CDR3 protein: CASRGLNYGYTF. CDR3 in DNA: TGTGCCAGCAGGGGACTTAACTATGGCTACACCTTC.

The chain has TRBV5-8 and TRBJ1-2; TRBD1 aligns across 7 bases. Trimming removed 4 bases from V and 4 bases from J; junction bases left unmatched: 10. Germline CDR1 SGHTS, CDR2 YDEGEE. This CDR3 region has 15 residues. The CDR3 nucleotides read TGTGCCAGCAGCCGGGGGACAGTCGGGGGCTATGGCTACACCTTC. Its protein product is CASSRGTVGGYGYTF.

This clone occurred once. The rearrangement links TRBV27 to TRBJ2-1; 9 bases agree with TRBD2. Per the germline V gene, CDR1 is MNHEY and CDR2 is SMNVEV (reference sequence). Trimming removed 2 bases from V and 4 bases from J; junction bases left unmatched: 3. The CDR3 loop spans 15 amino acids. DNA of the CDR3: TGTGCCAGCAGTTTAGCGGGAGGGAGATACAATGAGCAGTTCTTC. Translating it yields CASSLAGGRYNEQFF.

The genes are TRBV5-1 and TRBJ2-7; D remains ambiguous. V was clipped by 7 bases and J by 6 bases, with 20 bases between them. The germline V gene encodes CDR1 SGHRS and CDR2 YFSETQ. The CDR3 extends over 14 amino acids. In DNA, the CDR3 is TGCGCCAGCTCGGAAGTTACAGATTCCGGCGAGCAGTACTTC. Amino acids: CASSEVTDSGEQYF.

The genes are TRBV6-1 and TRBJ2-3; D remains unclear. The CDR3 covers 12 residues. V was cut by 1 base and J by 5 bases, with 4 bases left in between. Germline CDR1 and CDR2: MNHNS and SASEGT. CDR3 loop: CASSEVVDTQYF. The CDR3, as DNA: TGTGCCAGCAGTGAAGTGGTAGATACGCAGTATTTT.

The chain has TRBV5-6 and TRBJ1-6, with D possibly being TRBD1 (5 bases). The CDR3 has 16 amino acids. Germline lookup yields CDR1 SGHDT and CDR2 YYEEEE. The V end lost 2 bases, the J end lost 6 bases, and 15 bases lay between the germline ends. The CDR3 DNA sequence: TGTGCCAGCAGCTTAACTCCGGGACGGGTTAATTCACCCCTCCACTTT. Residues: CASSLTPGRVNSPLHF.

This clone was found a few times. J is TRBJ2-2 and V is TRBV10-3; unclear D gene. This CDR3 spans 15 amino acids. Trimming took off 3 bases at V and 6 bases at J, with 14 bases between the two ends. The germline V gene encodes CDR1 ENHRY and CDR2 SYGVKD. CDR3 sequence: CAISDTASRPGELFF. DNA of the CDR3: TGTGCCATCAGTGACACTGCCTCACGGCCCGGGGAGCTGTTTTTT.

Only one count was recorded for this clone. The gene calls are TRBV19 and TRBJ2-3, with D unresolved. CDR1 is LNHDA, CDR2 SQIVND, per germline (reference sequence). This CDR3 has 14 amino acids. The V and J ends lost 2 bases and 0 bases respectively, with 6 bases between them. The CDR3 coding sequence is TGTGCCAGTAGTATATGGGTGAGCACAGATACGCAGTATTTT. Residues: CASSIWVSTDTQYF.

The rearrangement uses TRBV4-3 and TRBJ2-7, with TRBD2 as a possible D gene (6 bases). The CDR3 extends over 16 amino acids. V gave up 0 bases and J gave up 3 bases, with 15 bases separating them. CDR1 and CDR2 from the germline V gene are LGHNA and YSLEER. CDR3 sequence reads: CASSQDWGEGYYEQYF. CDR3 coding DNA: TGCGCCAGCAGCCAAGATTGGGGGGAAGGTTACTACGAGCAGTACTTC.

V and J are TRBV4-1 and TRBJ1-6; D gene unclear. The CDR3 sequence is 16 residues long. Germline lookup yields CDR1 MGHRA and CDR2 YSYEKL. V was pared by 1 base and J by 1 base, with 8 bases between. CDR3 sequence reads: CASSQVTRSYNSPLHF. CDR3 nucleotides: TGCGCCAGCAGCCAAGTAACCAGGTCCTATAATTCACCCCTCCACTTT.

This clone was observed once. This sequence joins TRBV28 and TRBJ1-1; D may be TRBD1 (5 bases). V was trimmed by 6 bases and J by 7 bases, leaving 12 bases between them. Germline CDR1 is MDHEN and CDR2 is SYDVKM. The CDR3 sequence is 12 residues long. The CDR3 protein is CASSHGGIEAFF. CDR3 DNA: TGTGCCAGCAGCCATGGGGGGATTGAAGCTTTCTTT.

This clone was found a few times. The V gene is TRBV2, the J gene TRBJ1-5, with TRBD1 matching 8 bases. Germline values: CDR1 SNHLY, CDR2 FYNNEI. J was trimmed by 4 bases and V by 6 bases; bases with no gene match: 2. This CDR3 contains 13 residues. The CDR3 DNA is TGTGCCAGCAGAGGACAGGGAAATCAGCCCCAGCATTTT. Protein sequence: CASRGQGNQPQHF.

The V gene is TRBV29-1, the J gene TRBJ2-5; 13 bases are shared with TRBD2. Per germline, CDR1 SQVTM and CDR2 ANQGSEA. The ends lost 3 bases at V and 0 bases at J; junction bases unmatched: 10. The CDR3 is made up of 18 amino acids. CDR3 region: CSVEEGLAGARYQETQYF. The CDR3 bases are TGCAGCGTTGAGGAAGGACTAGCGGGAGCCCGGTACCAAGAGACCCAGTACTTC.

In regard to this clone: Other DNA sequences in the sample encode the same CDR3. J is TRBJ2-3 and V is TRBV29-1; the D is unclear. The CDR3 loop spans 12 amino acids. The V end was cut by 4 bases, the J end by 2 bases, with 7 bases between. Germline V gives CDR1 SQVTM, CDR2 ANQGSEA. CDR3 loop: CSVAPNTDTQYF. The CDR3 DNA is TGCAGCGTTGCCCCGAACACAGATACGCAGTATTTT.

This clone was picked up a small number of times. V gene TRBV7-2 combines with J gene TRBJ2-2; possibly TRBD1 for D (5 bases). CDR1 and CDR2 from the germline V gene are SGHTA and FQGNSA. V lost 10 bases and J lost 2, with 20 bases in between. This CDR3 comprises 16 residues. In nucleotides, the CDR3 is TGTGCCACCTCGCATCGAGACCAGGGAAACACCGGGGAGCTGTTTTTT. Amino acids: CATSHRDQGNTGELFF.

The chain is built from TRBV4-1 and TRBJ1-2; no reliable D call. Germline V CDR1 and CDR2: MGHRA, YSYEKL. The CDR3 is 15 amino acids. V was cut by 1 base and J by 2 bases, with 11 bases left in between. CDR3: CASSQVRLANYGYTF. The CDR3 region has the DNA TGCGCCAGCAGCCAAGTCCGGCTGGCGAACTATGGCTACACCTTC.